Described below is a single TCR beta chain sequence and its context. Its specificity is unknown. CDR1 and CDR2 from the germline V gene are LNHDA and SQIVND (reference sequence). Trimming cost V 4 bases and J 0 bases, with 10 bases left between them. The CDR3 extends over 15 amino acids. This sample was taken from a study of PD-L1 blockade in urothelial cancer. Whole-study context: Before enrollment, 0 to 3 chemotherapy regimens had been given to patients. Timepoints chosen for blood analysis were 3 weeks (second dose) and 6 weeks after treatment start. The median T cell count in blood samples was about 140,000.

Assay used: immunoSEQ multiplex PCR; TCRdb lists only in-frame clones, some missing. The table shows 38,000 or so clones, with 65% to 85% occurring only once. General observations from the study: Durable-benefit patients showed greater tumor-associated blood clone expansion at 3 weeks.

The source material was PBMCs, sampled around atezolizumab (anti-PD-L1) treatment. The receptor was isolated from a man between 60 and 70 years old with urothelial cancer. This chain links TRBV19 with TRBJ1-5; D uncertain. DNA for the CDR3: TGTGCCAGTAGTAGGCAGGTTAATAGCAATCAGCCCCAGCATTTT. This gives the protein CASSRQVNSNQPQHF.